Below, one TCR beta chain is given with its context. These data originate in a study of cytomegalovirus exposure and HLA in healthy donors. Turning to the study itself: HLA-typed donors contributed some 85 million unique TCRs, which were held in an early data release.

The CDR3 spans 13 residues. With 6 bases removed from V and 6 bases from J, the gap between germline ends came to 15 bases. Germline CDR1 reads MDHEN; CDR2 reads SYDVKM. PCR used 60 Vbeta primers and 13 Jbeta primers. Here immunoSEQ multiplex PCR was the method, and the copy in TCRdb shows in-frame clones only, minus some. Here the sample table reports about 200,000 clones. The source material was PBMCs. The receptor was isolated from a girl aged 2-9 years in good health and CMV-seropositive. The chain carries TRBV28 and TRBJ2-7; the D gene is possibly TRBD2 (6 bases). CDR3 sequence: CASSPGTPSEQYF. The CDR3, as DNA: TGTGCCAGCAGCCCTGGGACTCCCAGCGAGCAGTACTTC.